This TCR beta chain was captured in a study of cytomegalovirus exposure and HLA in healthy donors (dated by TCRdb to between 2016 and 2019). For context, the study as a whole: An earlier analysis of several hundred of the donors reported approximately 280 Gb of sequence data and around 120 million unique TCR beta sequences obtained from around 190 million T cells. Because of strong linkage in the cohort, roughly five DR-DQ haplotypes were treated as single units for association and clustering. Across 300 to 500 genotyped donors of the cohort, an average of about 200,000 unique TCR beta nucleotide sequences per donor were sequenced, and approximately 17% of those sequences were non-productive. Of the roughly 420 genotyped donors, 65% to 90% were placed in the genetic ancestry cluster associated with self-reported Caucasian donors. In a later analysis, previously published TCR beta repertoires from 666 donors were re-analyzed and high-resolution HLA genotyping was added so that TCR occurrence patterns could be studied. Besides the first cohort of roughly 640 subjects, a separate validation cohort made up of 120 different subjects was used. The study combined high-throughput TCR immunosequencing, statistical association of individual TCRs with disease status, and machine learning to predict cytomegalovirus infection status. An earlier analysis of 500 to 750 of the donors applied high-throughput TCR beta sequencing to assess whether each TCR beta V gene segment acted as functional or pseudogenic. Genome-wide SNP genotypes for about 60% of the roughly 670 donors were used in a later genetic analysis, which treated that subset as a discovery cohort. Donor age, sex, ethnicity and CMV serostatus were compiled alongside the repertoire data. HLA typing covered class I and class II loci at four-digit resolution. An early release that covered fewer than 800 HLA-typed donors contained around 300 gigabases of sequencing data and 80 million or so unique TCR sequences. All discovery cohort repertoires had been generated on a single sequencing platform. The aim of the study was to test whether cataloging public T cell receptors could identify signatures of past pathogen exposure. The study used immunosequencing to profile the T cell repertoires of 600 to 850 subjects and linked those repertoires to cytomegalovirus serostatus. The number of typed donors differed by locus: 629-630 for A, B, C, DRB1 and DQB1; 522 for DQA1; 606 for DPA1; and roughly 470 for DPB1. Rather than drawing on any new phenotypic data, the later analysis identified candidate immune exposures from TCR beta sequences and the way those sequences occurred across donors.

The cohort was made up of 650 to 700 healthy bone marrow donors. At the time of sampling, all cohort members were nominally healthy, though unrecorded immune exposures were likely present. The donor tested CMV seronegative and was one of the 352 seronegative cohort members. A peripheral blood sample was collected from each donor, and TCR beta sequencing was performed on peripheral blood mononuclear cells. The Qiagen DNeasy Blood Extraction Kit was used to extract genomic DNA from the blood cell samples. Beyond this particular receptor, the publication reports: A cluster of highly shared sequence variants was judged likely to be a technical artifact of the sequencing pipeline. Because HLA typing was missing for some donors at each locus, association tests included only the typed subset. When HLA alleles, especially DR and DQ, strongly co-occurred, TCR associations were difficult to assign to individual alleles. In vitro tests confirmed that three of the cytomegalovirus-associated TCR beta chains recognize cytomegalovirus antigens. An earlier analysis of some 560 of the donors showed that most TCR beta V segments appeared in productive rearrangements either about 87% or about 30% of the time, which broadly matched IMGT annotations. At a false discovery rate of 0.05, a later analysis linked around 15,000 TCR beta sequences to specific HLA alleles. The presence/absence analyses assumed that sequencing depth was roughly uniform across donors, and that assumption may not be true. According to a later genetic analysis, donors in an Asian-associated ancestry cluster had fewer N-insertions in productive TCRs than the approximately 610-donor mean. According to a later analysis, most CMV-associated TCR beta chains appeared to be HLA-restricted, and the HLA associations seemed to be driven largely by CMV exposure. Because the 87-base-pair reads could not distinguish some IMGT-functional V segments, including TRBV6-2 and TRBV6-3, those segments were excluded. The cohort was sequenced for TCR beta chains only, and without alpha or paired-chain data the features that could be detected were limited. A total of some 180 TCR beta chains were listed by the study as associated with cytomegalovirus. A later analysis reported that several top co-occurrence clusters appeared linked to parvovirus B19, influenza, CMV and Epstein-Barr virus. The classifier was reported to diagnose cytomegalovirus status with high specificity and sensitivity in both the original cohort and the validation cohort. Correlated functional status among segregating V segments might be attributable to linkage disequilibrium, but an unknown experimental factor could not be ruled out. In a later analysis, HLA-associated TCR beta chains were found to be more clonally expanded and to have lower generation probabilities than equally common non-associated chains. A later analysis found that TCR association rates varied across HLA loci, with DRB1 alleles showing the most associated TCRs and HLA-C alleles the fewest. V-gene and J-gene trimming of TCR beta chains was associated with a missense DCLRE1C variant in a later genetic analysis, and the association was replicated in an independent cohort. Immune exposure information for the cohort was limited to CMV serostatus. It was suggested by the authors that the approach could potentially be generalized to other disease states and immunological phenotypes. A further reported finding was that TCR beta sequences accurately predicted the HLA-A and HLA-B alleles for most subjects in the first cohort. Seventeen rarely observed V segments, including chromosome 9 orphons, were excluded from the earlier analysis of approximately 600 of the donors because counts were too low. While some public TCRs were present in many individuals, most TCR sequences turned up only very rarely across donors.

V was cut back by 1 base and J by 6 bases, leaving a gap of 12 bases between them. Reading from cysteine to phenylalanine, the CDR3 counts 14 amino acids. The sequence is cut down to CDR3 DNA, 42 bases in frame from base 1. CDR1 MNHNS and CDR2 SASEGT were looked up in the germline V gene. As regards this clone: Its antigen remains undetermined.

Libraries came from the immunoSEQ multiplex PCR assay. For the multiplex PCR, a mixture combining 60 forward primers for TCR Vbeta segments and 13 reverse primers for TCR Jbeta segments was used. The CDR3 region of rearranged TCR beta genes was amplified from genomic DNA with a multiplex PCR assay. The Illumina HiSeq System was used to sequence the amplified TCR beta libraries as 87-base-pair reads. Processing in the source paper ran as follows. A later analysis counted about 82 million unique TCR beta chains across the 690 or so repertoires, and 9.5 million to 11 million of these chains were shared by at least two donors. A nearest-neighbor algorithm error-corrected the raw reads and collapsed the reads into unique sequences, merging closely related sequences to remove PCR and sequencing errors. V, D and J gene segments were assigned by aligning CDR3 sequences to IMGT reference sequences. Each retained sequence needed at least a six-nucleotide match to both a V gene segment and a J gene segment. A rearrangement counted as productive if the CDR3 had no stop codons and remained in frame with V and J, and every other rearrangement counted as non-productive. CDR3 was defined by IMGT convention, running from the second conserved V-encoded cysteine to the conserved J-encoded phenylalanine. The earlier analysis of roughly 590 of the donors excluded any sequence lacking an unambiguous match to a single V gene segment. An earlier analysis of roughly 590 of the donors called V segments functional above 56.7% productive rearrangements and segregating when the between-donor standard deviation exceeded 5%. To diagnose cytomegalovirus status from the catalog of TCR beta chain sequences, a statistical classification framework was built. A later analysis assigned V and J genes by comparing TCR nucleotide sequences with IMGT/GENE-DB human TR gene sequences. In a later analysis, CDR3 sequences and most-parsimonious VDJ recombination scenarios were assigned using the TCRdist pipeline. In a later analysis, each TCR beta chain was defined by its CDR3 amino acid sequence together with its V-gene family, and reads without a unique V-gene family were excluded. To address suspected cross-contamination and a sequencing artifact, a later analysis removed over 500 highly shared, low-generation-probability nucleotide sequences. For each public chain, a later analysis derived a clonal expansion index from normalized ranks of inferred template counts within each repertoire. Generation probabilities in a later analysis came from a VDJ recombination model fitted to out-of-frame rearrangements, and those results were checked against IGoR. A later analysis scored TCR-TCR, TCR-HLA and TCR-CMV co-occurrence with hypergeometric tests, applying a repertoire-size bias correction to TCR pairs. A later analysis estimated false discovery rates by permuting HLA or CMV assignments 20 times. In a later analysis, co-occurring TCRs were grouped using DBSCAN, with TCRdist sequence similarity added in when clustering inside HLA-allele-positive subsets. Co-occurrence clustering excluded repertoires with fewer than 30,000 or more than 120,000 public chains, plus five with anomalous nucleotide sharing. What TCRdb holds here is the immuneACCESS table cut down to in-frame rearrangements. Part of the clones is not present; checked against another copy, under half of the missing clones reflect an unresolved V gene, and the others are unexplained. From that table come the V and J calls and clone size; the DNA was used to work out D and trimming. Per the sample table, the count is tens of thousands of clones. Over 7% of the sample comes from the top ten.

The sequence is built from TRBV6-1 and TRBJ1-2; the D gene assignment is ambiguous. The sample consisted of PBMCs. This clonotype originated in a male donor in good health and CMV-seronegative. The bases read TGTGCCAGCAGTGAAGGGTCGGGGTTGGATGGCTACACCTTC. It is translated as CASSEGSGLDGYTF.